The clone carrying this TCR beta chain appeared a single time. Profiling of TCR beta VDJ combinations and CDR3 sequences used genomic DNA as template. MiXCR, applied by TCRdb to the reads, yields one record per CDR3 protein. The sample records over 150,000 distinct CDR3 sequences, almost 50% being singletons. Germline V gene data show CDR1 as SGDLS and CDR2 as YYNGEE. The CDR3 runs 16 residues. V shed 0 bases and J 5 bases; nucleotides not matched to a gene: 10. The data are from a study of CD8+CD57+ T cells in acquired aplastic anemia. Flow cytometry had shown expanded CD8+CD57+ cells in the patients chosen for sequencing.

This chain links TRBV9 with TRBJ2-5; 7 nucleotides match TRBD1. The sample comprised sorted CD4+, CD8+, or CD8+CD57+ T cells (not recorded which) from PBMCs. This sequence originates from a human donor with aplastic anemia. The CDR3 protein is CASSVGVGGSGETQYF. In nucleotides, the CDR3 is TGTGCCAGCAGCGTAGGTGTAGGGGGCTCCGGGGAGACCCAGTACTTC.